The clone carrying this TCR beta chain was counted many times. The data were obtained in a study of human T cells and chemical hapten exposure. The time point: pre-sensitization, week 0. The treatment was: therapeutic diphenylcyclopropenone sensitization with weekly scalp DPC. TCRdb recomputed calls from the RACE reads with MiXCR, one row per CDR3 protein. In the table there are over 300,000 distinct CDR3 sequences, about 5.1% of which are singletons. The material was whole blood, obtained in connection with sensitization to the hapten diphenylcyclopropenone (DPC). The receptor's source is a woman between 50 and 59 years old with alopecia areata. Some clones in this sample may be carry-over from other donors' samples.

CDR3 loop: CASSLAGTAGETQYF. The CDR3, as DNA: TGTGCCAGCAGCCTGGCCGGGACAGCGGGGGAGACCCAGTACTTC. The chain has TRBV7-3 and TRBJ2-5, with D perhaps matching TRBD1 or TRBD2 (7 bases each). The germline V and J ends were trimmed by 5 bases and 5 bases, with 18 bases remaining between them. In germline, CDR1 is SGHTA, CDR2 FQGTGA. This CDR3 is built from 15 residues.